The 13 T cell receptor beta chains below all came from one sample that was sequenced in a study of blood T cell repertoires in COVID-19. TCRdb's copy holds only in-frame clones and misses some; the assay was immunoSEQ multiplex PCR. The sample gives 300,000 to 400,000 clones, about 91% of which show up once; approximately 10% is in the top ten. Sequenced: peripheral blood. These receptors were collected from a man between 25 and 39 years old with COVID-19, enrolled during active disease.

The chain couples TRBV18 to TRBJ2-7, with 8 bases matching TRBD2. The CDR3 length is 15 residues. V lost 3 bases to trimming and J lost 2 bases; unmatched junction nucleotides: 6. Germline V gives CDR1 KGHSH, CDR2 LQKENI. As DNA, the CDR3 is TGTGCCAGCTCACCTCGCGGGGGGACTACCTACGAGCAGTACTTC. This encodes CASSPRGGTTYEQYF.

J is TRBJ2-5 and V is TRBV19; D may be TRBD1 (5 bases). Germline V gene data show CDR1 as LNHDA and CDR2 as SQIVND (reference sequence). With 2 bases removed from V and 5 bases from J, the gap between germline ends came to 6 bases. The CDR3 length is 12 residues. For the CDR3, the DNA is TGTGCCAGTAGTATACACAGGGAGACCCAGTACTTC. It yields the protein CASSIHRETQYF.

This clone occurred a few times. The J gene is TRBJ1-5, the V gene TRBV3-1 (or the pseudogene TRBV3-2), with 9 bases that match TRBD1. V shed 3 bases, J shed 4 bases, and the junction held 13 bases outside the gene matches. The CDR3 runs to 18 residues. Germline assignment: CDR1 LGHDT and CDR2 YNNKEL (reference sequence). CDR3 coding DNA: TGTGCCAGCAGCCACGGTCCCGGGACAGGGTCAGTTAATCAGCCCCAGCATTTT. Translated, it gives CASSHGPGTGSVNQPQHF.

This clone was observed once. Here the CDR3 reads CAISESYDRANYGYTF. The CDR3 DNA sequence: TGTGCCATCAGTGAGTCTTACGACAGAGCTAACTATGGCTACACCTTC. V is TRBV10-3 and J is TRBJ1-2; possible D gene TRBD1, 5 bases. Germline values: CDR1 ENHRY, CDR2 SYGVKD. Trimming took off 0 bases at V and 0 bases at J, with 11 bases between the two ends. The CDR3 loop spans 16 amino acids.

The chain has TRBV6-2 or TRBV6-3 and TRBJ2-7; 7 nucleotides match TRBD1. The germline V gene encodes CDR1 MNHEY and CDR2 SVGEGT. The CDR3 consists of 14 residues. V lost 5 bases to trimming and J lost 1 base; unmatched junction nucleotides: 5. The CDR3 coding sequence is TGTGCCAGCAGTCAGAACAGGGGATCCTACGAGCAGTACTTC. Encoded protein: CASSQNRGSYEQYF.

The chain employs TRBV5-1 and TRBJ1-3; the match to TRBD1 covers 9 bases. The CDR3 spans 17 residues. V lost 4 bases, J lost 0 bases, and 8 bases stayed unmatched. Germline V gives CDR1 SGHRS, CDR2 YFSETQ. For the CDR3, the DNA is TGCGCCAGCAGCGAGGAGGGACAGGGAGACTCTGGAAACACCATATATTTT. Its translation: CASSEEGQGDSGNTIYF.

The chain uses TRBV18 and TRBJ1-1; the D gene is possibly TRBD1 (6 bases). This CDR3 has 15 amino acids. The V gene's germline CDR1 is KGHSH and CDR2 LQKENI. The CDR3 sequence: CATSWGPGQNFEAFF. CDR3 nucleotides: TGTGCGACCTCCTGGGGCCCGGGACAAAACTTTGAAGCTTTCTTT.

This clone was counted a few times. This sequence joins TRBV6-2 or TRBV6-3 and TRBJ1-5; unclear D gene. V was shortened by 0 bases and J by 2 bases, with 8 bases between the two germline ends. This CDR3 has 15 amino acids. In germline, CDR1 is MNHEY, CDR2 SVGEGT. The CDR3 region is CASSYSGVGNQPQHF. The CDR3 nucleotides read TGTGCCAGCAGTTACTCCGGGGTAGGCAATCAGCCCCAGCATTTT.

The chain combines TRBV7-8 with TRBJ2-7; TRBD1 matches 10 bases. CDR1 and CDR2 from the germline V gene are SGHVS and FQNEAQ. The CDR3 spans 16 residues. V shed 0 bases, J shed 2 bases, and the junction held 4 bases outside the gene matches. CDR3 protein: CASSLARGTGAYEQYF. In nucleotides, the CDR3 is TGTGCCAGCAGCTTAGCGCGGGGGACAGGGGCCTACGAGCAGTACTTC.

CDR3 protein: CASSLDRGWDNEQFF. CDR3 coding DNA: TGCGCCAGCAGCTTGGACAGGGGATGGGACAATGAGCAGTTCTTC. The rearrangement uses TRBV4-1 and TRBJ2-1; 9 positions match TRBD1. Germline V gene data show CDR1 as MGHRA and CDR2 as YSYEKL. The CDR3 spans 15 residues. V trimming: 5 bases; J trimming: 5 bases; junction bases outside the gene matches: 7.

Concerning this clone: This same CDR3 is encoded by further DNA sequences in the sample. The rearrangement uses TRBV5-1 and TRBJ1-2; 10 nucleotides agree with TRBD1. Germline values: CDR1 SGHRS, CDR2 YFSETQ. The CDR3 covers 14 residues. The V gene end was trimmed by 3 bases and the J gene end by 4 bases; junction bases not matched to a gene: 3. CDR3 residues: CASSSGQGGYGYTF. In nucleotides, the CDR3 is TGCGCCAGCAGCTCCGGACAGGGGGGCTATGGCTACACCTTC.

This clone was observed a handful of times. V is TRBV7-2 and J is TRBJ1-3, with D perhaps TRBD1 (5 bases). V lost 2 bases, J lost 0 bases, and 8 bases lay in between. This CDR3 comprises 15 residues. CDR1 and CDR2 (germline): SGHTA, FQGNSA. DNA for the CDR3: TGTGCCAGCAGCTTACAGGGTAGCTCTGGAAACACCATATATTTT. Translated: CASSLQGSSGNTIYF.

This sequence joins TRBV19 and TRBJ2-3; possibly TRBD2 for D (5 bases). The ends were cut back, 7 bases at V and 6 bases at J, with 17 bases in the middle. CDR3 length equals 14 residues. Germline lookup yields CDR1 LNHDA and CDR2 SQIVND (reference sequence). The chain's CDR3 is CASTGYEPGDTQYF. The CDR3 bases are TGTGCCAGTACCGGATACGAACCGGGGGATACGCAGTATTTT.